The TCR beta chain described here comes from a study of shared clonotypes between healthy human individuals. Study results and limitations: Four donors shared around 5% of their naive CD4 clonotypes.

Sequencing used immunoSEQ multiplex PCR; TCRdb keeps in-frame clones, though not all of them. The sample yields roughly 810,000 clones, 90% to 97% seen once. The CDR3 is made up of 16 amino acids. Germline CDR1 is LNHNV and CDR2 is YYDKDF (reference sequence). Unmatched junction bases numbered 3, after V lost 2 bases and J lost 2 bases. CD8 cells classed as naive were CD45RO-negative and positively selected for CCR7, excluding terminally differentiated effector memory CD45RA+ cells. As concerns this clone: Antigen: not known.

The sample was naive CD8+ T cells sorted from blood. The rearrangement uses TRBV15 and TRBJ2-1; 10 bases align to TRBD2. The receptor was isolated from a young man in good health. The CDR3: CATSRPGLATYNEQFF. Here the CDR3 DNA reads TGTGCCACCAGCAGACCGGGACTAGCGACCTACAATGAGCAGTTCTTC.